The entry below gives a single TCR beta chain sequence along with its context. The antigen remains unidentified. This sample was taken from a study of T cell responses to AZD1222 COVID-19 vaccine. The study's findings and limits: As reported, nearly half of all spike-specific TCRs target variant regions that are unmutated. Clonal diversity was possibly underestimated, and white British individuals and females predominated among donors.

Repertoires were generated with immunoSEQ multiplex PCR, while TCRdb's copy carries only in-frame clones and drops some. The profile covers about 130,000 clones, with roughly 92% appearing a single time and 0.9% to 1.4% taken by the ten largest. The sequencing here drew on peripheral blood, taken 28 days after the second AZD1222 dose. This sequence originates from an adult who received the AZD1222 COVID-19 vaccine.

The CDR3 is CASSLQARFEQFF. CDR3 coding DNA: TGTGCCAGCAGCTTACAGGCCCGTTTTGAGCAGTTCTTC. V and J are TRBV7-2 and TRBJ2-1; D ambiguous. This CDR3 comprises 13 residues. V shed 2 bases and J shed 9 bases, with 11 bases lying between them. From germline, CDR1 is SGHTA and CDR2 FQGNSA.